A single sample gave rise to the 23 T cell receptor beta chains below, sequenced in a study of long-term antiretroviral therapy in people with HIV. Version v3.0 of the immunoSEQ assay ran at survey level. Clones were read by immunoSEQ multiplex PCR, and TCRdb kept only the in-frame ones, dropping some. The table includes around 30,000 clones, 70% to 90% detected once. This sample comprised unsorted PBMCs, obtained 3 years after starting antiretroviral therapy. The receptors shown here come from a man in his forties or fifties with HIV.

Here the CDR3 DNA reads TGTGCCAGCAGTGGGGACAGGGGGGTCTACGAGCAGTACTTC. Protein sequence: CASSGDRGVYEQYF. V gene TRBV2 combines with J gene TRBJ2-7; 11 nucleotides agree with TRBD1. The germline V gene has CDR1 SNHLY and CDR2 FYNNEI. The trim removed 4 bases at V and 3 bases at J, leaving 2 bases unmatched. The CDR3 is 14 amino acids.

This chain uses TRBV30 with TRBJ1-1, with a possible D match to TRBD1 (6 bases). V lost 2 bases to trimming and J lost 4 bases, with 11 bases between them. Germline-derived CDR1 and CDR2 are GTSNPN and SVGIG (reference sequence). There are 13 residues in the CDR3. CDR3 sequence: CAWSRTVGTEAFF. The CDR3 DNA is TGTGCCTGGAGTCGGACAGTCGGCACTGAAGCTTTCTTT.

J is TRBJ2-1 and V is TRBV11-2; no reliable D call. Germline lookup yields CDR1 SGHAT and CDR2 FQNNGV. V lost 5 bases, J lost 8 bases, and 13 bases lay in between. This CDR3 spans 13 amino acids. CDR3 sequence reads: CASSPELGYEQFF. DNA of the CDR3: TGTGCCAGCAGCCCCGAGCTAGGCTATGAGCAGTTCTTC.

The chain has TRBV5-1 and TRBJ1-5; D is perhaps TRBD1 (6 bases). Germline assignment: CDR1 SGHRS and CDR2 YFSETQ. The CDR3 covers 17 residues. Trimming took 4 bases from V and 1 from J, leaving 18 bases between them. CDR3 in amino acids: CASSPGAGAESNQPQHF. For the CDR3, the DNA is TGCGCCAGCAGCCCCGGCGCAGGGGCGGAGAGCAATCAGCCCCAGCATTTT.

The V call is TRBV6-5, the J call TRBJ1-5, with 7 nucleotides matching TRBD1. Germline trimming cut 4 bases from V and 1 base from J; bases unmatched to any gene: 7. Germline V gene sequence: CDR1 MNHEY, CDR2 SVGAGI. The CDR3 spans 16 residues. DNA for the CDR3: TGTGCCAGCAGTTCCGACAGGGAACCCAGCAATCAGCCCCAGCATTTT. Its translation is CASSSDREPSNQPQHF.

In its sample, this clone was seen once. Additional DNA sequences in this sample encode the identical CDR3. J is TRBJ2-3 and V is TRBV9; D is uncertain. Germline-derived CDR1 and CDR2 are SGDLS and YYNGEE. With 4 bases removed from V and 2 bases from J, the gap between germline ends came to 14 bases. The CDR3 spans 15 residues. CDR3 protein: CASSPTAGSTDTQYF. In nucleotides, the CDR3 is TGTGCCAGCAGCCCTACGGCAGGCTCCACAGATACGCAGTATTTT.

The rearrangement links TRBV2 to TRBJ2-6; unclear D gene. The CDR3 is made up of 18 amino acids. Germline CDR1 SNHLY, CDR2 FYNNEI. V shed 3 bases and J shed 0 bases, with 15 bases lying between them. The CDR3 region has the DNA TGTGCCAGCAGTGACCAACATGCGGCCCCCTCTGGGGCCAACGTCCTGACTTTC. Translated: CASSDQHAAPSGANVLTF.

The chain combines TRBV5-5 with TRBJ2-7, with 7 bases lining up with TRBD1. V was clipped by 4 bases and J by 3 bases; unmatched bases: 7. Per the germline V gene, CDR1 is SGHKS and CDR2 is YYEKEE (reference sequence). The length of the CDR3 is 14 residues. This CDR3 reads CASSPGQARYEQYF. The DNA for the CDR3 is TGTGCCAGCAGCCCTGGACAGGCGCGCTACGAGCAGTACTTC.

The V call is TRBV27, the J call TRBJ1-1; D call uncertain. Trimming stripped 5 bases from V and 2 bases from J, with 9 bases between. The length of the CDR3 is 13 residues. Germline lookup yields CDR1 MNHEY and CDR2 SMNVEV (reference sequence). This CDR3 reads CASSLTTNTEAFF. In DNA, the CDR3 is TGTGCCAGCAGTCTTACGACCAACACTGAAGCTTTCTTT.

The chain joins TRBV29-1 to TRBJ2-2, with D maybe TRBD1 (6 bases). This CDR3 has 12 residues. V lost 4 bases to trimming and J lost 5 bases, with 8 bases between them. Per germline, CDR1 SQVTM and CDR2 ANQGSEA. CDR3 loop: CSVGQGTGELFF. CDR3 DNA sequence: TGCAGCGTTGGGCAGGGGACCGGGGAGCTGTTTTTT.

The rearrangement uses TRBV19 and TRBJ2-3, with TRBD1 matching 7 bases. CDR1 and CDR2 from the germline V gene are LNHDA and SQIVND (reference sequence). V gave up 5 bases and J gave up 2 bases; unmatched junction bases: 4. This CDR3 comprises 14 residues. CDR3 DNA sequence: TGTGCCAGTAGTCCAGGGACAGTCACAGATACGCAGTATTTT. Residues: CASSPGTVTDTQYF. Complete variable domain (other parts from reference TRBV19 and TRBJ2-3): DGGITQSPKYLFRKEGQNVTLSCEQNLNHDAMYWYRQDPGQGLRLIYYSQIVNDFQKGDIAEGYSVSREKKESFPLTVTSAQKNPTAFYLCASSPGTVTDTQYFGPGTRLTVL.

The gene calls are TRBV5-1 and TRBJ2-2; unclear D gene. V was shortened by 5 bases and J by 4 bases, with 6 bases between the two germline ends. The CDR3 spans 12 residues. The germline gives CDR1 SGHRS, CDR2 YFSETQ. This CDR3 reads CASSILTGELFF. As DNA, the CDR3 is TGCGCCAGCAGTATTCTCACCGGGGAGCTGTTTTTT.

This clone came up once. The chain uses TRBV2 and TRBJ1-5, with D uncertain. Per the germline V gene, CDR1 is SNHLY and CDR2 is FYNNEI. Trimming pared 0 bases from V and 2 bases from J, leaving 11 bases between. The CDR3 loop spans 16 amino acids. CDR3 DNA sequence: TGTGCCAGCAGTGAAGCGCAAGGGTACGGCAATCAGCCCCAGCATTTT. Its translation: CASSEAQGYGNQPQHF.

This clone was counted a single time. The gene calls are TRBV6-6 and TRBJ1-1; D is undetermined. The CDR3 has 14 residues. The germline CDR1 and CDR2 sequences are MNHNY and SVGAGI (reference sequence). Trimming removed 2 bases from V and 3 bases from J, with 10 bases in between. CDR3 residues: CASSYAIGHTEAFF. In DNA form, the CDR3 reads TGTGCCAGCAGTTACGCGATTGGGCACACTGAAGCTTTCTTT.

The chain is built from TRBV5-1 and TRBJ2-2; TRBD2 is a possible D gene (7 bases). In germline, CDR1 is SGHRS, CDR2 YFSETQ. The CDR3 is made up of 16 amino acids. The V end lost 3 bases, the J end lost 5 bases, and 17 bases lay between the germline ends. Written as DNA, the CDR3 is TGCGCCAGCAGCTCGCAGGGGACGCGGGGGACCGGGGAGCTGTTTTTT. It is translated as CASSSQGTRGTGELFF.

The rearrangement links TRBV11-2 to TRBJ2-3; 9 bases match TRBD2. The CDR3 has 14 amino acids. Germline V gives CDR1 SGHAT, CDR2 FQNNGV. The ends lost 6 bases at V and 7 bases at J; junction bases unmatched: 8. The CDR3 coding sequence is TGTGCCAGCAGTTCTGGCGGGGGGGCGTATACGCAGTATTTT. Protein: CASSSGGGAYTQYF.

This clone appeared a single time. In nucleotides, the CDR3 is TGTGCCAGCAGCCATGGGACAGCGAACACTGAAGCTTTCTTT. Its translation is CASSHGTANTEAFF. This rearrangement joins TRBV5-6 to TRBJ1-1; 7 bases fit TRBD1. Germline V gene lookup returns CDR1 SGHDT and CDR2 YYEEEE. The CDR3 extends over 14 amino acids. After removal of 4 bases from V and 1 base from J, the junction contained 4 bases not matched to a gene.

V and J are TRBV25-1 and TRBJ2-3; the match to TRBD1 covers 9 bases. V lost 3 bases, J lost 2 bases, and 6 bases stayed unmatched. This CDR3 has 16 amino acids. Germline CDR1 reads MGHDK; CDR2 reads SYGVNS. In DNA form, the CDR3 reads TGTGCCAGCAGTGATCGGGACAGGGAGGTCACAGATACGCAGTATTTT. This codes for CASSDRDREVTDTQYF. Full variable domain (outside the CDR3, taken from reference TRBV25-1 and TRBJ2-3): EADIYQTPRYLVIGTGKKITLECSQTMGHDKMYWYQQDPGMELHLIHYSYGVNSTEKGDLSSESTVSRIRTEHFPLTLESARPSHTSQYLCASSDRDREVTDTQYFGPGTRLTVL.

The rearrangement joins TRBV19 to TRBJ1-5, with 7 bases matching TRBD1. The J segment lost 6 bases and the V segment lost 5 bases, leaving 13 bases of the junction unmatched. CDR3 length: 16 residues. Germline V gene data show CDR1 as LNHDA and CDR2 as SQIVND (reference sequence). The DNA of the CDR3 is TGTGCCAGTAGTCTACAGGGGCTTGGGATAGTTCAGCCCCAGCATTTT. Translating it yields CASSLQGLGIVQPQHF.

The chain recombines TRBV27 with TRBJ1-1; the D is unclear. V shed 3 bases and J shed 3 bases, with 11 bases lying between them. CDR1 and CDR2 from the germline V gene are MNHEY and SMNVEV (reference sequence). CDR3 length: 14 amino acids. CDR3 amino acids: CASSLREVYTEAFF. CDR3 bases: TGTGCCAGCAGTTTGCGGGAGGTGTACACTGAAGCTTTCTTT.

The chain joins TRBV19 to TRBJ2-2; D is unclear. V lost 5 bases to trimming and J lost 5 bases, with 9 bases between them. The CDR3 runs 13 residues. Germline lookup yields CDR1 LNHDA and CDR2 SQIVND (reference sequence). The CDR3 DNA is TGTGCCAGTAGTCTCTTTTGGACCGGGGAGCTGTTTTTT. Translating it yields CASSLFWTGELFF.

This chain joins TRBV7-8 and TRBJ1-5, with a possible D match to TRBD1 (6 bases). This CDR3 comprises 15 residues. The V gene's germline CDR1 is SGHVS and CDR2 FQNEAQ. The germline V and J ends were trimmed by 2 bases and 5 bases, with 13 bases remaining between them. The CDR3 is CASSLFRAGDQPQHF. CDR3 coding DNA: TGTGCCAGCAGCTTATTCAGGGCAGGGGATCAGCCCCAGCATTTT. Variable domain in full (rest from reference TRBV7-8 and TRBJ1-5): GAGVSQSPRYKVAKRGQDVALRCDPISGHVSLFWYQQALGQGPEFLTYFQNEAQLDKSGLPSDRFFAERPEGSVSTLKIQRTQQEDSAVYLCASSLFRAGDQPQHFGDGTRLSIL.

The V and J genes are TRBV30 and TRBJ2-5; TRBD2 matches at 7 bases. CDR3 length: 12 amino acids. The V and J ends lost 1 base and 4 bases, in that order; junction bases with no gene match: 0. CDR1 GTSNPN and CDR2 SVGIG come from the germline V gene (reference sequence). The CDR3 region has the DNA TGTGCCTGGAGTGCGGGGGGAGAGACCCAGTACTTC. Amino acids: CAWSAGGETQYF.